Listed here are 11 T cell receptor beta chains from one sample, sequenced in a study of cytomegalovirus exposure and HLA in healthy donors. Primers: 60 Vbeta forward and 13 Jbeta reverse. Profiling relied on immunoSEQ multiplex PCR, and the TCRdb table lists in-frame clones only, not all of them. The sample shows some 150,000 clones, almost 80% of them seen only once. The sample consisted of PBMCs. These receptors all come from a woman between 40 and 50 years old in good health and CMV-seropositive.

The chain is built from TRBV27 and TRBJ2-1, with 9 bases aligning to TRBD2. The CDR3 has 13 residues. The trim removed 7 bases at V and 5 bases at J, leaving 3 bases unmatched. CDR1 and CDR2 from the germline V gene are MNHEY and SMNVEV (reference sequence). The CDR3 sequence: CASTSGDHNEQFF. The DNA for the CDR3 is TGTGCCAGCACTAGCGGGGACCACAATGAGCAGTTCTTC.

V usage is TRBV5-6 and J usage is TRBJ1-5; 10 nucleotides align to TRBD1. Germline V CDR1 and CDR2: SGHDT, YYEEEE. CDR3 length equals 15 residues. The V and J ends lost 3 bases and 11 bases, in that order; junction bases with no gene match: 11. Here the CDR3 DNA reads TGTGCCAGCAGCTCGGGACAGGGGATCTTTAGGACCCAGCATTTT. This encodes CASSSGQGIFRTQHF.

The CDR3 DNA reads TGTGCCATCCCGGGACTAGCCCTTTACAATGAGCAGTTCTTC. The encoded protein is CAIPGLALYNEQFF. The chain combines TRBV6-1 with TRBJ2-1; 9 nucleotides agree with TRBD2. Germline CDR1 is MNHNS and CDR2 is SASEGT. The junction had 8 bases not matched to a gene; V was cut back by 10 bases and J by 4 bases. CDR3 length: 14 residues.

The table lists this clone with a count of one. The rearrangement links TRBV6-5 to TRBJ2-1; D may be TRBD1 (6 bases). V lost 2 bases to trimming and J lost 9 bases, with 14 bases between them. This CDR3 region has 14 residues. In germline, CDR1 is MNHEY, CDR2 SVGAGI. CDR3 sequence (DNA): TGTGCCAGCAGTTACGGGACAAGTAATAGTGAGCAGTTCTTC. It encodes CASSYGTSNSEQFF.

The rearrangement joins TRBV6-1 to TRBJ1-1, with 7 positions matching TRBD1. From germline, CDR1 is MNHNS and CDR2 SASEGT. The CDR3 is 13 amino acids. With 6 bases clipped from V and 7 bases from J, the junction kept 8 bases outside the gene matches. CDR3 sequence reads: CASRTGNDDEAFF. The CDR3 bases are TGTGCCAGCAGGACAGGGAACGACGATGAAGCTTTCTTT.

This clone came up once. Other DNA variants within this sample encode the same CDR3. This rearrangement joins TRBV18 to TRBJ2-5, with 10 bases matching TRBD1. This CDR3 spans 16 amino acids. Germline loops: CDR1 KGHSH, CDR2 LQKENI. V lost 3 bases to trimming and J lost 4 bases; unmatched junction nucleotides: 8. CDR3 nucleotides: TGTGCCAGCTCACCTCTGGGGGGACAGGGGTCAGAGACCCAGTACTTC. Translating it yields CASSPLGGQGSETQYF.

This sequence joins TRBV6-5 and TRBJ1-5; TRBD1 matches 11 bases. CDR1 and CDR2 from the germline V gene are MNHEY and SVGAGI. After removal of 6 bases from V and 7 bases from J, the junction contained 8 bases not matched to a gene. The CDR3 consists of 15 residues. In DNA form, the CDR3 reads TGTGCCAGCAGAGGGACAGGGGGTTCAGGGCAGCCCCAGCATTTT. Translation: CASRGTGGSGQPQHF.

The chain is built from TRBV19 and TRBJ1-5; the D gene is possibly TRBD1 (5 bases). The CDR3 is 17 amino acids. With 5 bases removed from V and 2 bases from J, the gap between germline ends came to 19 bases. Germline V gives CDR1 LNHDA, CDR2 SQIVND (reference sequence). CDR3 sequence (DNA): TGTGCCAGTAGTTCACGGGACTCCCCACGGGGCAATCAGCCCCAGCATTTT. Translating gives CASSSRDSPRGNQPQHF. Using reference TRBV19 and TRBJ1-5 for the parts outside the CDR3, the full variable domain is DGGITQSPKYLFRKEGQNVTLSCEQNLNHDAMYWYRQDPGQGLRLIYYSQIVNDFQKGDIAEGYSVSREKKESFPLTVTSAQKNPTAFYLCASSSRDSPRGNQPQHFGDGTRLSIL.

J is TRBJ2-7 and V is TRBV7-9; D is ambiguous. CDR1 and CDR2 (germline): SEHNR, FQNEAQ (reference sequence). This CDR3 contains 11 residues. Trimming stripped 2 bases from V and 6 bases from J, with 5 bases between. The DNA of the CDR3 is TGTGCCAGCAGCTTATTCAGCGAGCAGTACTTC. Translated: CASSLFSEQYF.

This clone was observed a handful of times. The V and J genes are TRBV7-2 and TRBJ2-3; TRBD2 agrees at 8 bases. The CDR3 length is 16 residues. Germline-derived CDR1 and CDR2 are SGHTA and FQGNSA. V lost 4 bases, J lost 8 bases, and 14 bases stayed unmatched. CDR3 amino acids: CASSSRTSRGPGTQYF. CDR3 DNA sequence: TGTGCCAGCAGCTCCCGGACTAGCCGGGGGCCGGGTACGCAGTATTTT. The full variable domain, with the rest looked up from reference TRBV7-2 and TRBJ2-3, is GAGVSQSPSNKVTEKGKDVELRCDPISGHTALYWYRQSLGQGLEFLIYFQGNSAPDKSGLPSDRFSAERTGGSVSTLTIQRTQQEDSAVYLCASSSRTSRGPGTQYFGPGTRLTVL.

The chain couples TRBV6-5 to TRBJ1-1; TRBD1 is a possible D gene (5 bases). The V end lost 2 bases, the J end lost 0 bases, and 13 bases lay between the germline ends. From germline, CDR1 is MNHEY and CDR2 SVGAGI. The CDR3 is 16 residues long. The CDR3 DNA reads as TGTGCCAGCAGTTACGTAGACAGTCACTTGAACACTGAAGCTTTCTTT. Translated, it gives CASSYVDSHLNTEAFF.